The T cell receptor (beta chain) under discussion was sequenced for a study of T-cell reconstitution after alpha-beta-depleted transplantation in children. The authors prepared the TCRbeta library with unique molecular identifiers. TCRdb fed the PCR reads into MiXCR, producing one record per CDR3 protein. The sample records hundreds of thousands of distinct CDR3 sequences, over 9.5% being singletons. At least ten counts were recorded for this clonotype. Its specificity is not known. Regarding the study as a whole: When one year had passed after transplant, most T-cell counts and diversity came from newly produced T cells. It was surviving recipient T cells and thymic progenitors that gave some patients high TCRbeta diversity at day 60. Several hundred rapidly expanded clones from non-depleted graft cells reportedly supplied alpha-beta T cells about two months post-transplant.

Here the sequenced sample was PBMCs, taken before TCRalphabeta/CD19-depleted stem cell transplant. This sequence was found in a child aged 2-9 years with inherited bone marrow failure, due to receive a stem cell transplant.

The CDR3 bases are TGCGCCAGCAGCCGGCAATCTGGGGCGGCTAATGAAAAACTGTTTTTT. Its protein product is CASSRQSGAANEKLFF. This sequence joins TRBV4-3 and TRBJ1-4, with D possibly matching TRBD1 (5 bases). Germline V gene data show CDR1 as LGHNA and CDR2 as YSLEER. Trimming pared 4 bases from V and 3 bases from J, leaving 15 bases between. This CDR3 region has 16 residues.